This T cell receptor (beta chain) comes out of a study of T cell changes during pregnancy in multiple sclerosis. Using immunoSEQ multiplex PCR, the repertoire was profiled, and TCRdb retains in-frame clones only, with some absent. The sample carries tens of thousands of clones, about nine tenths recorded once. The CDR3 is 14 amino acids. Germline loops: CDR1 LNHDA, CDR2 SQIVND (reference sequence). V was clipped by 6 bases and J by 2 bases, with 14 bases between them. This specimen consisted of CD4+ T cells from peripheral blood mononuclear cells, obtained in the second trimester of pregnancy. The chain is built from TRBV19 and TRBJ2-7; maybe TRBD2 (5 bases). This sequence was found in a female donor with multiple sclerosis, enrolled in a pregnancy study. CDR3 DNA: TGTGCCAGTAGGGGTCGAGGGAATACCTACGAGCAGTACTTC. It encodes CASRGRGNTYEQYF. Looking up the rest from reference TRBV19 and TRBJ2-7 gives the full variable domain: DGGITQSPKYLFRKEGQNVTLSCEQNLNHDAMYWYRQDPGQGLRLIYYSQIVNDFQKGDIAEGYSVSREKKESFPLTVTSAQKNPTAFYLCASRGRGNTYEQYFGPGTRLTVT.